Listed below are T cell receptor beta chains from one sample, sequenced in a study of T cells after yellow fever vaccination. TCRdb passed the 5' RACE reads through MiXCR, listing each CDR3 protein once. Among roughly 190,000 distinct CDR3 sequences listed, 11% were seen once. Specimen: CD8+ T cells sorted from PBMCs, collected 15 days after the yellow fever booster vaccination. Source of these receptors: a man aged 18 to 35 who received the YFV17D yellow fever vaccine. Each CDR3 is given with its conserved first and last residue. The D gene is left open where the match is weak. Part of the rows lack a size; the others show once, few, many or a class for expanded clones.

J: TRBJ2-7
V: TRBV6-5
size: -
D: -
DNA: TGTGCCAGCAGTTACTCGGGCGTCGGGGAGCAGTACTTC
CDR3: CASSYSGVGEQYF

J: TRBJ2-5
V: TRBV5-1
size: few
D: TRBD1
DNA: TGCGCCAGCAGCTTGGGCCCGGACAGGGTCATGAAGACCCAGTACTTC
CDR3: CASSLGPDRVMKTQYF

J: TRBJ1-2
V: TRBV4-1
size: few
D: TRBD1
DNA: TGCGCCAGCAGCCAAGGTGGATCGGGACAGGGAGGCTATGGCTACACCTTC
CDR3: CASSQGGSGQGGYGYTF

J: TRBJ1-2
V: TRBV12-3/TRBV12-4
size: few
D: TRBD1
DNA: TGTGCCAGCAGTTTCTCCCGGGACAGGGTAGGCTACACCTTC
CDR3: CASSFSRDRVGYTF

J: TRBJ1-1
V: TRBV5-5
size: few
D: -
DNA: TGTGCCAGCAGCTTGGGCACGTTGGATGAAGCTTTCTTT
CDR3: CASSLGTLDEAFF

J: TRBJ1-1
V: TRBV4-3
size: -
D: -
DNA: TGCGCCAGCAGCCAAGAATCTAGGAGCTTGGGGATGACTGAAGCTTTCTTT
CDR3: CASSQESRSLGMTEAFF

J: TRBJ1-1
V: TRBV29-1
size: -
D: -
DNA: TGCAGCGGAAGACAGGCCCTGAACACTGAAGCTTTCTTT
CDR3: CSGRQALNTEAFF

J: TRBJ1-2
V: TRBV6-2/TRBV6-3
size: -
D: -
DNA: TGTGCCAGCACCTACGGGGCAGAGTATGGCTACACCTTC
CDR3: CASTYGAEYGYTF

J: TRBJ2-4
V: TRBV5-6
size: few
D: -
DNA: TGTGCCAGCAGCTTGGGTTATGCAGGTCTAGCCAAAAACATTCAGTACTTC
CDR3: CASSLGYAGLAKNIQYF

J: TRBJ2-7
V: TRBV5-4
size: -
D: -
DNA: TGTGCCAGCAGCACAGGGACTGACTACGAGCAGTACTTC
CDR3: CASSTGTDYEQYF

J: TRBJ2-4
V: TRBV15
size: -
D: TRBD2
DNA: TGTGCCACCAGCGGGAGGGTCCGTCCGGGGGTAGCCAAAAACATTCAGTACTTC
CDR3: CATSGRVRPGVAKNIQYF

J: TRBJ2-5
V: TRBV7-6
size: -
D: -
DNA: TGTGCCAGCAGCTTATTGTCAGAAGAGACCCAGTACTTC
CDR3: CASSLLSEETQYF

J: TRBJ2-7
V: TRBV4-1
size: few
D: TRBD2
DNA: TGCGCCAGCAGCCAAAGCGGGGGGACCGAGCAGTACTTC
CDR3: CASSQSGGTEQYF

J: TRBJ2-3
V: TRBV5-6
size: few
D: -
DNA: TGTGCCAGCAGCAAAACCGACGGATCTAGCACAGATACGCAGTATTTT
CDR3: CASSKTDGSSTDTQYF

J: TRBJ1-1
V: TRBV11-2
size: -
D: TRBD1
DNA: TGTGCCAGCAGCCAAATGACAGGGCGGACTGAAGCTTTCTTT
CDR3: CASSQMTGRTEAFF

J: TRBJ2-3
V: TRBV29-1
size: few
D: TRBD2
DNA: TGCAGCGTTGGTAGGGAGGGGTCGATAAGAAAGCCAGATACGCAGTATTTT
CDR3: CSVGREGSIRKPDTQYF

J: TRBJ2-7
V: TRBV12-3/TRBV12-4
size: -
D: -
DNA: TGTGCCAGCAGTTTATTGGGGAATTACGAGCAGTACTTC
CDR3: CASSLLGNYEQYF

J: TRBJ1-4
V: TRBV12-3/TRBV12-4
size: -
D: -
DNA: TGTGCCAGCAGTTTCGCAGCCTATTCATCAGATGAAAAACTGTTTTTT
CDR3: CASSFAAYSSDEKLFF

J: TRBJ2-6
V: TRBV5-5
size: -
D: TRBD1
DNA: TGTGCCAGCAGCTGGACAGGGGAGTCCCTCCTGGCCAACGTCCTGACTTTC
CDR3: CASSWTGESLLANVLTF

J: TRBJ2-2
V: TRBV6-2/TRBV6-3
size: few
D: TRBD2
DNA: TGTGCCAGCTCTAGCGGGGGTTACACCGGGGAGCTGTTTTTT
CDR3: CASSSGGYTGELFF

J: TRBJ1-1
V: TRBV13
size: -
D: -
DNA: TGTGCCAGCCCCCTTAATCCGGGACGGCGGCGGGGCACTGAAGCTTTCTTT
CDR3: CASPLNPGRRRGTEAFF